This is a list of T cell receptor beta chains from one sample in a study of blood T cell repertoires in COVID-19. The data were produced by immunoSEQ multiplex PCR, yet TCRdb's version contains in-frame clones alone and is incomplete. This table has 200,000 to 300,000 clones, around 80% appearing once. Sequencing input: peripheral blood. The receptors originated from a woman at least 80 years old with acute or convalescent COVID-19. CDR3s include the opening cysteine and the closing phenylalanine or tryptophan. The order of the fields is V gene, J gene, CDR3 protein.

TRBV5-1,TRBJ2-3,CASSPTGNRDTQYF
TRBV14,TRBJ2-7,CASSQERSAGGWGFYEQYF
TRBV6-6,TRBJ2-2,CASSYRRNTGELFF
TRBV6-1,TRBJ2-6,CASSDRTGGSGANVLTF
TRBV18,TRBJ1-4,CASSPPSSFNEKLFF
TRBV6-2/TRBV6-3,TRBJ2-7,CASSGSGRKSEQYF
TRBV18,TRBJ1-1,CASSSLQPGNTEAFF
TRBV7-2,TRBJ2-7,CASSLIGMVYEQYF
TRBV19,TRBJ2-3,CASSIGGTADTQYF
TRBV5-4,TRBJ2-2,CASSLPGGLGELFF
TRBV27,TRBJ1-1,CASSTRTTGGGTEAFF
TRBV24-1,TRBJ2-3,CATSDGGGYRTDTQYF
TRBV7-9,TRBJ2-1,CASSDGTSGSDEQFF
TRBV21-1,TRBJ2-7,CASSKTDTYEQYF
TRBV15,TRBJ1-6,CATSRDEWQGYSPLHF
TRBV6-6,TRBJ2-1,CASSGGSTRYNEQFF
TRBV2,TRBJ2-5,CASGLAGYQETQYF
TRBV12-3/TRBV12-4,TRBJ1-1,CASRGQANTEAFF
TRBV5-1,TRBJ2-1,CASSRTSGGDEQFF
TRBV7-3,TRBJ2-1,CASSDRTGSYNEQFF
TRBV3-1/TRBV3-2,TRBJ1-2,CASSQDYRFPYGYTF
TRBV4-1,TRBJ1-5,CASSQDRGFQPQHF
TRBV4-1,TRBJ1-2,CASSQDGESRYGYTF
TRBV19,TRBJ1-2,CASSIDGRGHYGYTF
TRBV6-5,TRBJ2-5,CASRRTVQETQYF
TRBV5-1,TRBJ2-7,CASSLDPSEYEQYF
TRBV9,TRBJ2-1,CASSPTGGLAGGKLYNEQFF
TRBV2,TRBJ1-6,CASSMHRSGNSPLHF
TRBV2,TRBJ2-3,CASGGTSQTDTQYF
TRBV7-9,TRBJ2-3,CASSSLAGGITDTQYF
TRBV28,TRBJ2-7,CASSYSRTALNYEQYF
TRBV7-7,TRBJ1-5,CASSLALNQPQHF
TRBV6-1,TRBJ2-3,CASSERGLAVTDTQYF
TRBV7-3,TRBJ2-1,CASSTWAGAFSEQFF
TRBV9,TRBJ2-1,CASSVVSSGGGNEQFF
TRBV12-3/TRBV12-4,TRBJ2-5,CASRLGPGTQYF
TRBV6-2/TRBV6-3,TRBJ1-3,CASSKDSPGNTIYF
TRBV6-1,TRBJ1-4,CASRGKLVEKLFF
TRBV18,TRBJ2-7,CASSPGQGGTYEQYF